This T cell receptor (beta chain) was identified in a study of T cell changes during pregnancy in multiple sclerosis (dated by TCRdb to between 2018 and 2021). For the wider study: The study examined how the T cell repertoire changed over the course of pregnancy in women with multiple sclerosis.

Points on this clone: Its antigen specificity is not known. Base qualities are missing; no much larger clone stands one base away.

To prepare the library, the immunoSEQ multiplex PCR assay was applied. TCRdb limited this immuneACCESS table to in-frame rearrangements with V and J called. A share of clones is missing; checked studies link under half to unresolved V genes, and the rest is unexplained. The table for this sample lists about 36,000 clones; 91% of them were counted only once. The ten largest clones take up 0.47% of the sample. From a lookup of the germline V gene (reference sequence), CDR1 and CDR2 are SGHNT and YYREEE. Including cysteine and phenylalanine, the CDR3 has 12 amino acids. The DNA shown is the 36-base CDR3, in frame from base 1. Trimming removed 7 bases from V and 3 bases from J, leaving 10 bases between the germline ends.

This clonotype was sampled from a female donor in good health, enrolled as a control in a pregnancy study. This specimen consisted of CD4+ T cells from peripheral blood mononuclear cells, obtained in the second trimester of pregnancy. The receptor chain draws on TRBV5-4 and TRBJ1-1, and the D gene may be TRBD1, 6 bases matching. The base sequence is TGTGCCAGCGGGGGCCGGGACACTGAAGCTTTCTTT. Its protein reads: CASGGRDTEAFF.